A selection of T cell receptor beta chains follows, all from one sample in a study of EBV T-cell therapy then PD-1 blockade in nasopharyngeal carcinoma. The antigens for these receptors are not known. The method was immunoSEQ multiplex PCR; TCRdb's version includes in-frame clones alone and lacks a portion of them. The sample carries approximately 25,000 clones, about 80% recorded once. Sample: CD8+ T cells from blood, taken around day 65 from a patient whose treatment included autologous EBV-specific T cells and nivolumab. The receptors here all came from a man aged 40-50 years with nasopharyngeal carcinoma. CDR3s include the opening cysteine and the closing phenylalanine or tryptophan. The D gene is left open where the match is weak. Clone size appears in some rows only: once, few, many, or a class for an expanded clone.

j_gene: TRBJ2-1; d_gene: NA; v_gene: TRBV30; abundance: NA; CDR3aa: CAWRAPVPYNEQFF; CDR3nt: TGTGCCTGGAGAGCGCCGGTTCCGTACAATGAGCAGTTCTTC
j_gene: TRBJ2-4; d_gene: NA; v_gene: TRBV6-5; abundance: NA; CDR3aa: CASSYRVQNIQYF; CDR3nt: TGTGCCAGCAGTTATAGGGTCCAAAACATTCAGTACTTC
j_gene: TRBJ1-2; d_gene: NA; v_gene: TRBV6-4; abundance: NA; CDR3aa: CASSEEDSLSGGYTF; CDR3nt: TGTGCCAGCAGTGAGGAGGACAGTCTATCGGGTGGCTACACCTTC
j_gene: TRBJ1-5; d_gene: TRBD1; v_gene: TRBV9; abundance: NA; CDR3aa: CASSVDGGGGQPQHF; CDR3nt: TGTGCCAGCAGCGTAGATGGAGGGGGCGGGCAGCCCCAGCATTTT
j_gene: TRBJ1-1; d_gene: NA; v_gene: TRBV7-2; abundance: NA; CDR3aa: CASSFGNTEAFF; CDR3nt: TGTGCCAGCAGCTTCGGGAACACTGAAGCTTTCTTT
j_gene: TRBJ2-1; d_gene: TRBD2; v_gene: TRBV4-3; abundance: once; CDR3aa: CASSQDGLAGYNEQFF; CDR3nt: TGCGCCAGCAGCCAAGATGGACTAGCGGGATACAATGAGCAGTTCTTC
j_gene: TRBJ2-3; d_gene: NA; v_gene: TRBV12-3/TRBV12-4; abundance: NA; CDR3aa: CASSFYRPDTQYF; CDR3nt: TGTGCCAGCAGTTTCTATAGGCCAGATACGCAGTATTTT
j_gene: TRBJ1-5; d_gene: NA; v_gene: TRBV4-1; abundance: NA; CDR3aa: CASSQDYRGDSNQPQHF; CDR3nt: TGCGCCAGCAGCCAAGATTACCGGGGAGATAGCAATCAGCCCCAGCATTTT
j_gene: TRBJ2-1; d_gene: NA; v_gene: TRBV28; abundance: NA; CDR3aa: CASSFHSRGSSYNEQFF; CDR3nt: TGTGCCAGCAGTTTTCACTCTAGGGGGAGCTCCTACAATGAGCAGTTCTTC
j_gene: TRBJ2-7; d_gene: NA; v_gene: TRBV2; abundance: NA; CDR3aa: CASSEARTGHTYEQYF; CDR3nt: TGTGCCAGCAGTGAAGCGCGAACGGGACATACCTACGAGCAGTACTTC
j_gene: TRBJ2-7; d_gene: NA; v_gene: TRBV12-3/TRBV12-4; abundance: NA; CDR3aa: CASSSHSKEQYF; CDR3nt: TGTGCCAGCAGTTCACACAGCAAAGAGCAGTACTTC
j_gene: TRBJ2-3; d_gene: TRBD2; v_gene: TRBV30; abundance: NA; CDR3aa: CAWSTGTSEADTQYF; CDR3nt: TGTGCCTGGAGCACCGGGACTAGCGAGGCAGATACGCAGTATTTT
j_gene: TRBJ2-3; d_gene: NA; v_gene: TRBV4-3; abundance: NA; CDR3aa: CASSQDLSQGGTDTQYF; CDR3nt: TGCGCCAGCAGCCAAGATCTTTCACAGGGGGGGACAGATACGCAGTATTTT
j_gene: TRBJ1-1; d_gene: NA; v_gene: TRBV7-8; abundance: once; CDR3aa: CASSLNKVGSTEAFF; CDR3nt: TGTGCCAGCAGCTTGAACAAGGTGGGAAGCACTGAAGCTTTCTTT
j_gene: TRBJ2-2; d_gene: NA; v_gene: TRBV7-3; abundance: NA; CDR3aa: CASSLTGDTGELFF; CDR3nt: TGTGCCAGCAGCTTAACCGGGGACACCGGGGAGCTGTTTTTT
j_gene: TRBJ2-6; d_gene: TRBD1; v_gene: TRBV6-5; abundance: NA; CDR3aa: CAGGTGGDGANVLTF; CDR3nt: TGTGCCGGGGGGACAGGGGGCGACGGGGCCAACGTCCTGACTTTC
j_gene: TRBJ1-2; d_gene: NA; v_gene: TRBV27; abundance: once; CDR3aa: CASSSRWGGYTF; CDR3nt: TGTGCCAGCAGTTCACGGTGGGGTGGCTACACCTTC
j_gene: TRBJ2-2; d_gene: NA; v_gene: TRBV9; abundance: NA; CDR3aa: CASTKVGTVGATGELFF; CDR3nt: TGTGCCAGCACCAAAGTCGGGACCGTTGGGGCTACCGGGGAGCTGTTTTTT
j_gene: TRBJ1-1; d_gene: NA; v_gene: TRBV12-3/TRBV12-4; abundance: NA; CDR3aa: CASILGVDTEAFF; CDR3nt: TGTGCCAGCATCTTGGGGGTGGACACTGAAGCTTTCTTT
j_gene: TRBJ2-2; d_gene: TRBD1; v_gene: TRBV24-1; abundance: NA; CDR3aa: CATSHQGVDTGELFF; CDR3nt: TGTGCCACCAGTCACCAGGGGGTGGACACCGGGGAGCTGTTTTTT
j_gene: TRBJ2-5; d_gene: NA; v_gene: TRBV10-3; abundance: NA; CDR3aa: CAISAVSGTLGQETQYF; CDR3nt: TGTGCCATCAGTGCGGTTTCGGGGACTCTGGGTCAAGAGACCCAGTACTTC
j_gene: TRBJ1-5; d_gene: TRBD1; v_gene: TRBV19; abundance: NA; CDR3aa: CASSRQGVINQPQHF; CDR3nt: TGTGCCAGTAGCAGACAGGGGGTAATCAATCAGCCCCAGCATTTT
j_gene: TRBJ2-7; d_gene: NA; v_gene: TRBV19; abundance: NA; CDR3aa: CASRHYEQYF; CDR3nt: TGTGCCAGTAGACACTACGAGCAGTACTTC
j_gene: TRBJ2-2; d_gene: NA; v_gene: TRBV6-2/TRBV6-3; abundance: NA; CDR3aa: CASSPGDTGELFF; CDR3nt: TGTGCCAGCAGCCCGGGGGACACCGGGGAGCTGTTTTTT
j_gene: TRBJ2-7; d_gene: TRBD1; v_gene: TRBV4-3; abundance: NA; CDR3aa: CASSHYPRGTGGISYEQYF; CDR3nt: TGCGCCAGCAGCCATTACCCGAGGGGGACAGGGGGAATTTCCTACGAGCAGTACTTC
j_gene: TRBJ2-1; d_gene: NA; v_gene: TRBV9; abundance: once; CDR3aa: CASSVRGQDEQFF; CDR3nt: TGTGCCAGCAGCGTTCGGGGGCAGGATGAGCAGTTCTTC
j_gene: TRBJ2-7; d_gene: NA; v_gene: TRBV28; abundance: NA; CDR3aa: CASSLFGAGYEQYF; CDR3nt: TGTGCCAGCAGTTTATTCGGCGCGGGGTACGAGCAGTACTTC
j_gene: TRBJ1-2; d_gene: NA; v_gene: TRBV6-5; abundance: NA; CDR3aa: CASSYFLGQADGYTF; CDR3nt: TGTGCCAGCAGTTACTTCCTTGGGCAGGCGGATGGCTACACCTTC
j_gene: TRBJ1-1; d_gene: TRBD1; v_gene: TRBV12-3/TRBV12-4; abundance: once; CDR3aa: CASSPTGSEAFF; CDR3nt: TGTGCCAGCAGCCCGACAGGGAGTGAAGCTTTCTTT
j_gene: TRBJ1-2; d_gene: TRBD1; v_gene: TRBV19; abundance: NA; CDR3aa: CASSPRGVINYGYTF; CDR3nt: TGTGCCAGTAGCCCCAGGGGGGTTATTAACTATGGCTACACCTTC
j_gene: TRBJ1-2; d_gene: TRBD1; v_gene: TRBV7-9; abundance: NA; CDR3aa: CASSLGTGGAYGYTF; CDR3nt: TGTGCCAGCAGCTTAGGGACAGGGGGAGCCTATGGCTACACCTTC
j_gene: TRBJ1-5; d_gene: TRBD1; v_gene: TRBV7-9; abundance: once; CDR3aa: CASRAGTENQPQHF; CDR3nt: TGTGCCAGCAGAGCCGGGACAGAGAATCAGCCCCAGCATTTT
j_gene: TRBJ1-1; d_gene: NA; v_gene: TRBV6-1; abundance: many; CDR3aa: CASSEWTGVSEAFF; CDR3nt: TGTGCCAGCAGTGAATGGACTGGCGTCTCTGAAGCTTTCTTT
j_gene: TRBJ1-6; d_gene: NA; v_gene: TRBV2; abundance: NA; CDR3aa: CASSEGNSPLHF; CDR3nt: TGTGCCAGCAGTGAGGGGAATTCACCCCTCCACTTT
j_gene: TRBJ2-7; d_gene: NA; v_gene: TRBV6-2/TRBV6-3; abundance: NA; CDR3aa: CASSYGTNSYEQYF; CDR3nt: TGTGCCAGCAGTTACGGGACAAACTCCTACGAGCAGTACTTC
j_gene: TRBJ2-2; d_gene: NA; v_gene: TRBV4-3; abundance: NA; CDR3aa: CASSPTGGSTGELFF; CDR3nt: TGCGCCAGCAGCCCGACAGGAGGGAGCACCGGGGAGCTGTTTTTT
j_gene: TRBJ1-1; d_gene: NA; v_gene: TRBV4-3; abundance: NA; CDR3aa: CASSHRRNTEAFF; CDR3nt: TGCGCCAGCAGCCACCGAAGGAACACTGAAGCTTTCTTT
j_gene: TRBJ1-1; d_gene: TRBD1; v_gene: TRBV6-2/TRBV6-3; abundance: NA; CDR3aa: CASSYPRQGGNTEAFF; CDR3nt: TGTGCCAGCAGTTACCCCCGACAGGGAGGGAACACTGAAGCTTTCTTT
j_gene: TRBJ2-7; d_gene: NA; v_gene: TRBV30; abundance: NA; CDR3aa: CAWSWAPSSAEQYF; CDR3nt: TGTGCCTGGAGTTGGGCGCCTTCCTCTGCGGAGCAGTACTTC
j_gene: TRBJ1-4; d_gene: NA; v_gene: TRBV4-2; abundance: NA; CDR3aa: CASSQDLGPSAEKLFF; CDR3nt: TGTGCCAGCAGCCAAGACTTGGGCCCATCGGCTGAAAAACTGTTTTTT
j_gene: TRBJ2-6; d_gene: NA; v_gene: TRBV5-6; abundance: NA; CDR3aa: CASSWGAPVSGANVLTF; CDR3nt: TGTGCCAGCAGCTGGGGGGCCCCAGTCTCTGGGGCCAACGTCCTGACTTTC
j_gene: TRBJ2-7; d_gene: NA; v_gene: TRBV27; abundance: NA; CDR3aa: CASSLPGAGYEQYF; CDR3nt: TGTGCCAGCAGTTTACCGGGGGCCGGATACGAGCAGTACTTC
j_gene: TRBJ1-3; d_gene: NA; v_gene: TRBV6-5; abundance: NA; CDR3aa: CASSTGPISGNTIYF; CDR3nt: TGTGCCAGTTCGACAGGACCAATCTCTGGAAACACCATATATTTT
j_gene: TRBJ2-1; d_gene: TRBD2; v_gene: TRBV4-3; abundance: NA; CDR3aa: CASSQFNWGGSYNEQFF; CDR3nt: TGCGCCAGCAGCCAATTCAACTGGGGGGGCTCCTACAATGAGCAGTTCTTC
j_gene: TRBJ2-1; d_gene: NA; v_gene: TRBV20-1; abundance: few; CDR3aa: CSANVHNEQFF; CDR3nt: TGCAGTGCTAACGTCCACAATGAGCAGTTCTTC
j_gene: TRBJ2-7; d_gene: TRBD1; v_gene: TRBV7-9; abundance: NA; CDR3aa: CASTGQTYEQYF; CDR3nt: TGTGCCAGCACGGGACAGACCTACGAGCAGTACTTC
j_gene: TRBJ2-1; d_gene: NA; v_gene: TRBV19; abundance: NA; CDR3aa: CASSILGAAYNEQFF; CDR3nt: TGTGCCAGTAGTATCTTGGGGGCCGCCTACAATGAGCAGTTCTTC
j_gene: TRBJ2-3; d_gene: TRBD2; v_gene: TRBV13; abundance: NA; CDR3aa: CASSLGRLAGSTDTQYF; CDR3nt: TGTGCCAGCAGCTTAGGCAGACTAGCGGGGAGCACAGATACGCAGTATTTT
j_gene: TRBJ2-1; d_gene: NA; v_gene: TRBV29-1; abundance: NA; CDR3aa: CSAEGRREQFF; CDR3nt: TGCAGCGCCGAGGGGCGTCGGGAGCAGTTCTTC
j_gene: TRBJ2-3; d_gene: NA; v_gene: TRBV24-1; abundance: NA; CDR3aa: CATSDLRGSSDTQYF; CDR3nt: TGTGCCACCAGTGATTTGCGGGGAAGCTCAGATACGCAGTATTTT
j_gene: TRBJ2-1; d_gene: NA; v_gene: TRBV12-3/TRBV12-4; abundance: NA; CDR3aa: CASSLTIEQFF; CDR3nt: TGTGCCAGCAGTCTCACAATAGAGCAGTTCTTC
j_gene: TRBJ1-5; d_gene: NA; v_gene: TRBV3-1/TRBV3-2; abundance: NA; CDR3aa: CASSQTGSYSNQPQHF; CDR3nt: TGTGCCAGCAGCCAAACAGGGAGCTATAGCAATCAGCCCCAGCATTTT
j_gene: TRBJ1-2; d_gene: NA; v_gene: TRBV7-9; abundance: NA; CDR3aa: CASSLERAGTLF; CDR3nt: TGTGCCAGCAGCTTGGAAAGGGCGGGGACCCTCTTC
j_gene: TRBJ1-2; d_gene: NA; v_gene: TRBV6-5; abundance: NA; CDR3aa: CASSYSGTLADGYTF; CDR3nt: TGTGCCAGCAGTTACTCTGGGACACTAGCCGATGGCTACACCTTC
j_gene: TRBJ2-7; d_gene: NA; v_gene: TRBV6-5; abundance: NA; CDR3aa: CASSLTGLRHEQYF; CDR3nt: TGTGCCAGCAGTTTAACCGGACTTCGGCACGAGCAGTACTTC